This note documents a single T cell receptor beta chain sequence. The CD8+ and CD4+ T cells were negatively isolated, with the TEMRA cells enriched by FACS. This specimen comes from a study of CD8 T cells in Susac syndrome. Turning to the study itself: Treatment status at blood draw for the Susac syndrome patients was therapy-naive, corticosteroids, or intravenous immunoglobulin alone.

V lost 7 bases and J lost 3, with 15 bases in between. This CDR3 is 15 amino acids long. The germline V gene has CDR1 MDHEN and CDR2 SYDVKM. Random-hexamer reverse transcription was applied to roughly 0.5 to 1 ug RNA. One entry per CDR3 protein results from TCRdb running MiXCR on the immunoSEQ multiplex PCR reads. Among 100,000 to 110,000 distinct CDR3 sequences listed, roughly 96% were seen once. The sequence was collected from a human donor with Susac syndrome. The rearrangement joins TRBV28 to TRBJ1-4; D is unresolved. Specimen: CD8+ T cells from PBMCs. This CDR3 is CASTDPREANEKLFF. The DNA of the CDR3 is TGTGCCAGCACCGACCCCCGGGAGGCTAATGAAAAACTGTTTTTT.